Listed here are 27 T cell receptor beta chains from one sample, sequenced in a study of blood T cells in healthy people across ages. The use of a sample-barcoded 5' primer and a J-beta primer mix characterized a second PCR of roughly 7 to 12 cycles. TCRdb re-called the 5' RACE reads through MiXCR, storing one row per CDR3 protein. The table has 800,000 to 950,000 distinct CDR3 sequences, about 37% seen once. The sequenced sample consisted of blood. The source of these receptors is a man younger than 30 in good health.

The chain recombines TRBV20-1 with TRBJ1-1; D is perhaps TRBD1 (5 bases). From germline, CDR1 is DFQATT and CDR2 SNEGSKA (reference sequence). Trimming pared 0 bases from V and 4 bases from J, leaving 18 bases between. The CDR3 contains 16 residues. Written as DNA, the CDR3 is TGCAGTGCTAGAGACCCGATGGGGGACCGGACCACTGAAGCTTTCTTT. Its translation: CSARDPMGDRTTEAFF.

This clonotype was counted a few times. V and J are TRBV10-3 and TRBJ1-4; no clear D gene. The germline V gene has CDR1 ENHRY and CDR2 SYGVKD. The CDR3 length is 13 residues. Trimming removed 3 bases from V and 6 bases from J, with 8 bases in between. CDR3 sequence reads: CAISEQKDEKLFF. In DNA, the CDR3 is TGTGCCATCAGTGAACAGAAAGATGAAAAACTGTTTTTT.

This clonotype was found a few times. The V call is TRBV7-2, the J call TRBJ2-2; D is uncertain. The CDR3 length is 15 residues. CDR1 is SGHTA, CDR2 FQGNSA, per germline. Trimming shortened V by 1 base and J by 0 bases, and 6 bases separated the two germline ends. The DNA for the CDR3 is TGTGCCAGCAGCTTAGTGACGGCGAACACCGGGGAGCTGTTTTTT. Translating it yields CASSLVTANTGELFF.

The V call is TRBV12-3 or TRBV12-4, the J call TRBJ1-5, with a weak D call TRBD1 (6 bases). V was clipped by 4 bases and J by 0 bases, with 7 bases between them. This CDR3 comprises 14 residues. CDR3 in amino acids: CASSYRVSNQPQHF. CDR3 sequence (DNA): TGTGCCAGCAGTTACAGGGTTAGCAATCAGCCCCAGCATTTT.

Concerning this clonotype itself: A much more abundant neighbour one base away suggests this may be a read error. This chain joins TRBV10-3 and TRBJ2-1; the D gene is possibly TRBD2 (6 bases). The CDR3 has 13 residues. Germline values: CDR1 ENHRY, CDR2 SYGVKD. Trimming took off 0 bases at V and 15 bases at J, with 15 bases between the two ends. The CDR3 is CAISESGLGLRFF. The CDR3 region has the DNA TGTGCCATCAGTGAGTCGGGACTCGGCCTAAGGTTCTTC.

Only a few counts were recorded for this clonotype. The chain employs TRBV4-2 and TRBJ1-2; D not resolved. Germline V gives CDR1 LGHNA, CDR2 YNFKEQ. This CDR3 spans 14 amino acids. V gave up 0 bases and J gave up 6 bases, with 11 bases separating them. CDR3 nucleotides: TGTGCCAGCAGCCAAGAGCTAGACAACCATGGCTACACCTTC. It encodes CASSQELDNHGYTF.

A word on this clonotype: A much larger clone sits a single nucleotide away, making a read error possible. The chain has TRBV27 and TRBJ2-1; D gene ambiguous. V gave up 7 bases and J gave up 10 bases, with 26 bases separating them. The length of the CDR3 is 16 residues. CDR1 MNHEY and CDR2 SMNVEV come from the germline V gene (reference sequence). The CDR3 is CASNPIGPSSPYEQFF. In DNA form, the CDR3 reads TGTGCCAGCAATCCAATAGGGCCATCTTCGCCCTACGAGCAGTTCTTC.

This clonotype showed up just a few times. The chain links TRBV20-1 to TRBJ1-6; no clear D. Per the germline V gene, CDR1 is DFQATT and CDR2 is SNEGSKA (reference sequence). The V gene lost 1 base and the J gene lost 5 bases, with 3 bases spanning the gap. CDR3 length equals 12 residues. DNA for the CDR3: TGCAGTGCTAGAGCTAATAATTCACCCCTCCACTTT. Translation: CSARANNSPLHF.

The V call is TRBV28, the J call TRBJ2-5; D might be TRBD2 (6 bases). Germline V gene sequence: CDR1 MDHEN, CDR2 SYDVKM. The CDR3 runs to 16 residues. The V and J ends lost 4 bases and 11 bases respectively, with 26 bases between them. The CDR3 reads CASSSPEAEGCNEQYF. The CDR3 DNA reads TGTGCCAGCAGTTCCCCAGAGGCGGAGGGCTGCAATGAGCAGTACTTC. The full variable domain, completed using reference TRBV28 and TRBJ2-5, is DVKVTQSSRYLVKRTGEKVFLECVQDMDHENMFWYRQDPGLGLRLIYFSYDVKMKEKGDIPEGYSVSREKKERFSLILESASTNQTSMYLCASSSPEAEGCNEQYFGPGTRLLVL.

The chain uses TRBV2 and TRBJ1-2; perhaps TRBD1 as D (6 bases). The CDR3 sequence is 15 residues long. Germline assignment: CDR1 SNHLY and CDR2 FYNNEI. The V end was cut by 1 base, the J end by 7 bases, with 16 bases between. Written as DNA, the CDR3 is TGTGCCAGCAGTGAAGAGAGAGGGGGGGCAGGTGGCTACACCTTC. This codes for CASSEERGGAGGYTF.

Ten or more counts support this clonotype. The chain employs TRBV5-1 and TRBJ2-1; the D gene could be TRBD1 or TRBD2 (5 bases each). The CDR3 has 15 residues. Deletions cut 4 bases from V and 4 bases from J, with 15 bases between. Germline-derived CDR1 and CDR2 are SGHRS and YFSETQ. The CDR3 loop is CASSVTRDGYNEQFF. In DNA, the CDR3 is TGCGCCAGCAGCGTGACCCGGGACGGTTACAATGAGCAGTTCTTC.

The rearrangement joins TRBV6-6 to TRBJ2-5; no reliable D call. The V gene lost 2 bases and the J gene lost 11 bases, with 15 bases spanning the gap. This CDR3 comprises 13 residues. Germline loops: CDR1 MNHNY, CDR2 SVGAGI (reference sequence). CDR3 nucleotides: TGTGCCAGCAGTTACGGTCCCAACAATGAGCAGTACTTC. This translates into CASSYGPNNEQYF.

This chain uses TRBV4-2 with TRBJ2-2; 9 bases map to TRBD1. The germline V gene has CDR1 LGHNA and CDR2 YNFKEQ. The CDR3 has 15 amino acids. V was pared by 1 base and J by 5 bases, with 2 bases of the junction left unmatched. In DNA form, the CDR3 reads TGTGCCAGCAGCCAAGGGGGGACAGGGACCGGGGAGCTGTTTTTT. It encodes CASSQGGTGTGELFF.

This clonotype showed up just a few times. The genes are TRBV20-1 and TRBJ2-7; D might be TRBD1 (6 bases). Trimming shortened V by 3 bases and J by 7 bases, and 16 bases separated the two germline ends. CDR3 length: 13 residues. Germline V CDR1 and CDR2: DFQATT, SNEGSKA (reference sequence). CDR3 amino acids: CSASTTGGNEQYF. The CDR3 DNA reads TGCAGTGCTAGTACGACTGGGGGCAATGAGCAGTACTTC.

There are a few counts of this clonotype. This chain connects TRBV6-2 or TRBV6-3 to TRBJ2-3; the match to TRBD2 covers 10 bases. CDR1 is MNHEY, CDR2 SVGEGT, per germline. The CDR3 totals 14 residues. With 7 bases clipped from V and 4 bases from J, the junction kept 5 bases outside the gene matches. The chain's CDR3 is CASKLAGISDTQYF. The CDR3 DNA sequence: TGTGCCAGCAAACTAGCGGGGATCTCAGATACGCAGTATTTT.

J is TRBJ2-1 and V is TRBV27; TRBD2 might be the D (7 bases). This CDR3 spans 16 amino acids. Germline V CDR1 and CDR2: MNHEY, SMNVEV (reference sequence). Trimming left V 3 bases short and J 3 bases short, with 15 bases between. The CDR3 DNA reads TGTGCCAGCAGTTTGACAAGGGGGGACTACTACAATGAGCAGTTCTTC. Translating it yields CASSLTRGDYYNEQFF.

This clonotype was found a few times. The chain joins TRBV29-1 to TRBJ1-4; D unresolved. The CDR3 runs to 15 residues. Per germline, CDR1 SQVTM and CDR2 ANQGSEA. The germline V and J ends were trimmed by 4 bases and 6 bases, with 18 bases remaining between them. The CDR3 reads CSVGLFKGADEKLFF. The CDR3 nucleotides read TGCAGCGTTGGGTTATTTAAAGGTGCAGATGAAAAACTGTTTTTT.

The gene calls are TRBV15 and TRBJ2-7, with 11 bases aligning to TRBD1. With V trimmed by 9 bases and J by 7 bases, 11 bases remained unmatched. The CDR3 is 14 residues long. Germline V gives CDR1 LNHNV, CDR2 YYDKDF (reference sequence). The CDR3 spells CATSGQGAINEQYF. As DNA, the CDR3 is TGTGCCACTTCTGGACAGGGGGCAATTAATGAGCAGTACTTC.

CDR3 sequence (DNA): TGCAGTGCTAGGGGTAGCGGGGGTACTACCTACAATGAGCAGTTCTTC. Protein sequence: CSARGSGGTTYNEQFF. This chain connects TRBV20-1 to TRBJ2-1; TRBD2 matches at 9 bases. The V gene end was trimmed by 3 bases and the J gene end by 2 bases; junction bases not matched to a gene: 8. CDR1 and CDR2 from the germline V gene are DFQATT and SNEGSKA (reference sequence). The CDR3 is made up of 16 amino acids.

The rearrangement links TRBV19 to TRBJ2-3; 11 bases are shared with TRBD1. Trimming removed 6 bases from V and 5 bases from J; junction bases left unmatched: 10. This CDR3 comprises 16 residues. Germline values: CDR1 LNHDA, CDR2 SQIVND (reference sequence). The CDR3 region is CASRPGDRGFQDTQYF. The CDR3, as DNA: TGTGCCAGTAGACCGGGGGACAGGGGGTTTCAAGATACGCAGTATTTT.

V gene TRBV7-2 combines with J gene TRBJ2-3; TRBD2 might be the D (6 bases). The CDR3 consists of 18 residues. Germline loops: CDR1 SGHTA, CDR2 FQGNSA. Between the trimmed V and J ends, which lost 2 bases and 3 bases, there was a span of 21 bases. Here the CDR3 reads CASSLLRQIGRGTDTQYF. As DNA, the CDR3 is TGTGCCAGCAGCTTACTAAGGCAGATAGGGCGGGGTACAGATACGCAGTATTTT.

The gene calls are TRBV5-5 and TRBJ1-5; TRBD1 aligns across 9 bases. Trimming removed 4 bases from V and 7 bases from J; junction bases left unmatched: 9. This CDR3 spans 15 amino acids. Germline CDR1 SGHKS, CDR2 YYEKEE (reference sequence). CDR3 region: CASSPGTGLGQPQHF. The CDR3 coding sequence is TGTGCCAGCAGCCCGGGGACAGGGCTAGGGCAGCCCCAGCATTTT.

As to this clonotype: A junction boundary mismatches the germline segment, possibly from a read error. The V and J genes are TRBV12-3 or TRBV12-4 and TRBJ2-3; D remains ambiguous. This CDR3 contains 12 residues. The CDR3 region has the DNA TGTGCCAGCAGTGCAGGCGCAGATGCGCAGTATTTT. Encoded protein: CASSAGADAQYF.

This clonotype was counted only a few times. This chain joins TRBV6-6 and TRBJ1-2; D uncertain. The CDR3 is 14 amino acids. Trimming removed 2 bases from V and 3 bases from J, with 10 bases in between. Per the germline V gene, CDR1 is MNHNY and CDR2 is SVGAGI (reference sequence). Here the CDR3 DNA reads TGTGCCAGCAGTTACACTTCGGCAGACTATGGCTACACCTTC. This sequence encodes CASSYTSADYGYTF.

V is TRBV12-3 or TRBV12-4 and J is TRBJ1-4; 9 bases align to TRBD1. V lost 8 bases, J lost 6 bases, and 7 bases stayed unmatched. The CDR3 covers 14 residues. The CDR3 spells CASGTGLYYEKLFF. In DNA form, the CDR3 reads TGTGCCAGCGGGACAGGGCTTTATTATGAAAAACTGTTTTTT.

The table lists this clonotype with a few counts. This sequence joins TRBV2 and TRBJ1-2, with D possibly TRBD1 on 5 matching bases. This CDR3 contains 16 residues. V was shortened by 1 base and J by 0 bases, with 12 bases between the two germline ends. The germline V gene encodes CDR1 SNHLY and CDR2 FYNNEI. The CDR3 sequence: CASSEGTRGANYGYTF. CDR3 DNA sequence: TGTGCCAGCAGTGAAGGGACACGAGGGGCTAACTATGGCTACACCTTC.

This clonotype was seen more than once but under ten times. Possible read error: a much larger clone is one base away. The chain has TRBV3-1 and TRBJ2-7; no reliable D call. This CDR3 spans 11 amino acids. Germline V lookup: CDR1 LGHDT, CDR2 YNNKEL (reference sequence). The V end lost 11 bases, the J end lost 1 base, and 9 bases lay between the germline ends. In nucleotides, the CDR3 is TGTGCCCGCGACCTTTCCTACGAGCAGTACTTC. It encodes CARDLSYEQYF.